Following are 29 T cell receptor beta chains from one sample sequenced in a study of spatial heterogeneity in lung cancer. Study outcomes and limitations: How many expanded intratumoral alpha and beta TCRs were present tracked the tumor mutation count, which was a count of nonsynonymous mutations.

Their recognized antigens are unknown. Time point described: sample taken at primary tumor resection. Via MiXCR, TCRdb re-called the 5' RACE reads, giving one row per CDR3 protein. In the table there are under 850 distinct CDR3 sequences, 13% to 15% of which are singletons. The input for sequencing was lung tumor tissue, taken at surgery. The receptors shown here come from a male donor with early-stage non-small cell lung cancer.

This clonotype was seen a handful of times. The chain couples TRBV5-1 to TRBJ1-1; D is possibly TRBD1 (5 bases). V lost 5 bases and J 1 base, leaving 12 bases between the germline ends. Germline CDR1 reads SGHRS; CDR2 reads YFSETQ. The CDR3 runs 14 residues. The CDR3 DNA reads TGCGCCAGCAGTACCGGGACGGCGAACACTGAAGCTTTCTTT. As protein: CASSTGTANTEAFF. Full variable domain (remainder filled in from reference TRBV5-1 and TRBJ1-1): KAGVTQTPRYLIKTRGQQVTLSCSPISGHRSVSWYQQTPGQGLQFLFEYFSETQRNKGNFPGRFSGRQFSNSRSEMNVSTLELGDSALYLCASSTGTANTEAFFGQGTRLTVV.

V gene TRBV6-2 or TRBV6-3 combines with J gene TRBJ2-2; D is possibly TRBD1 (6 bases). Germline-derived CDR1 and CDR2 are MNHEY and SVGEGT. Trimming removed 5 bases at V and 3 bases at J, with 16 bases between. The CDR3 length is 16 residues. The DNA of the CDR3 is TGTGCCAGCAGTGTACCGGGACAAACTTACACCGGGGAGCTGTTTTTT. This encodes CASSVPGQTYTGELFF.

The CDR3 reads CASTPTGDSYEQYV. The CDR3 region has the DNA TGTGCCAGCACCCCAACAGGTGATTCCTACGAGCAGTACGTC. J is TRBJ2-7 and V is TRBV11-2; the D gene is possibly TRBD1 (5 bases). V lost 7 bases, J lost 1 base, and 14 bases lay in between. The CDR3 loop spans 14 amino acids. The V gene's germline CDR1 is SGHAT and CDR2 FQNNGV.

By sample share, this clonotype is large. The rearrangement joins TRBV3-1 to TRBJ2-3; TRBD1 aligns across 8 bases. The junction had 5 bases not matched to a gene; V was cut back by 4 bases and J by 2 bases. Germline V gene data show CDR1 as LGHDT and CDR2 as YNNKEL (reference sequence). The CDR3 extends over 15 amino acids. CDR3 in DNA: TGTGCCAGCAGCCCCGGGACAGGCTACACAGATACGCAGTATTTT. This sequence encodes CASSPGTGYTDTQYF.

The J gene is TRBJ2-3, the V gene TRBV9; 9 bases fit TRBD2. V gave up 5 bases and J gave up 0 bases; unmatched junction bases: 4. The germline gives CDR1 SGDLS, CDR2 YYNGEE. This CDR3 contains 15 residues. The chain's CDR3 is CASSLGLASTDTQYF. The CDR3 nucleotides are TGTGCCAGCAGTCTAGGACTAGCGAGCACAGATACGCAGTATTTT.

In its sample, this clonotype is large (0.1 to 1%). The J gene is TRBJ1-5, the V gene TRBV28; D not resolved. CDR1 and CDR2 from the germline V gene are MDHEN and SYDVKM. This CDR3 comprises 10 residues. As DNA, the CDR3 is TGTAACAGCAGTGCGGACCCCCAGCATTTT. Its translation is CNSSADPQHF. The variable domain in full, with the rest retrieved from reference TRBV28 and TRBJ1-5, is DVKVTQSSRYLVKRTGEKVFLECVQDMDHENMFWYRQDPGLGLRLIYFSYDVKMKEKGDIPEGYSVSREKKERFSLILESASTNQTSMYLCNSSADPQHFGDGTRLSIL.

As concerns this clonotype: Being one base from a much bigger clone, this may be a read error. This chain connects TRBV18 to TRBJ1-1, with TRBD1 identical over 9 bases. This CDR3 has 12 amino acids. Germline V gene sequence: CDR1 KGHSH, CDR2 LQKENI. Written as DNA, the CDR3 is TGTGCCGGGGGACAGGGAAGGACTGAAGCTTCCTTT. Residues: CAGGQGRTEASF. The full variable domain, rest sourced from reference TRBV18 and TRBJ1-1, is NAGVMQNPRHLVRRRGQEARLRCSPMKGHSHVYWYRQLPEEGLKFMVYLQKENIIDESGMPKERFSAEFPKEGPSILRIQQVVRGDSAAYFCAGGQGRTEASFGQGTRLTVV.

The chain couples TRBV20-1 to TRBJ1-5; D gene unclear. Germline V gene data show CDR1 as DFQATT and CDR2 as SNEGSKA (reference sequence). The CDR3 sequence is 13 residues long. V was clipped by 6 bases and J by 2 bases, with 11 bases between them. The CDR3 bases are TGCAGTGCCTCGGACCCAGGCAATCAGCCCCAGCATTTT. Residues: CSASDPGNQPQHF.

In its sample, this clonotype ranks as large. The chain links TRBV10-3 to TRBJ1-3; D is undetermined. The germline V and J ends were trimmed by 6 bases and 0 bases, with 6 bases remaining between them. CDR3 length: 13 residues. From germline, CDR1 is ENHRY and CDR2 SYGVKD. CDR3 in DNA: TGTGCCATCAGAGATAACTCTGGAAACACCATATATTTT. It specifies CAIRDNSGNTIYF.

V is TRBV4-2 and J is TRBJ2-1, with 9 bases identical to TRBD2. Germline lookup yields CDR1 LGHNA and CDR2 YNFKEQ. Unmatched junction bases numbered 12, after V lost 0 bases and J lost 0 bases. There are 20 residues in the CDR3. Written as DNA, the CDR3 is TGTGCCAGCAGCCAAGAGAGAGGGCTAGCGGGACGACTCTCCTACAATGAGCAGTTCTTC. It codes for CASSQERGLAGRLSYNEQFF.

The chain is built from TRBV29-1 and TRBJ2-2; D gene unclear. Germline CDR1 and CDR2: SQVTM and ANQGSEA. V gave up 0 bases and J gave up 6 bases, with 11 bases separating them. CDR3 length equals 14 residues. The CDR3 protein is CSVEDPRRPGELFF. CDR3 coding DNA: TGCAGCGTTGAAGATCCCCGGAGACCCGGGGAGCTGTTTTTT.

This clonotype rates as large. The J gene is TRBJ2-2, the V gene TRBV5-5; the D is unclear. Trimming stripped 3 bases from V and 7 bases from J, with 7 bases between. Germline-derived CDR1 and CDR2 are SGHKS and YYEKEE (reference sequence). CDR3 length equals 12 residues. CDR3 DNA: TGTGCCAGCAGCTGGAGTTACGGGGAGCTGTTTTTT. It codes for CASSWSYGELFF.

In this sample, this clonotype is large. The chain recombines TRBV28 with TRBJ2-2, with D possibly being TRBD2 (5 bases). This CDR3 has 14 amino acids. Germline-derived CDR1 and CDR2 are MDHEN and SYDVKM. V shed 2 bases and J shed 6 bases, with 10 bases lying between them. In DNA form, the CDR3 reads TGTGCCAGCAGTTTAGCGGGTTGGGCCGGGGAGCTGTTTTTT. Its translation: CASSLAGWAGELFF.

V is TRBV6-5 and J is TRBJ2-7, with TRBD2 matching over 10 bases. The CDR3 has 15 amino acids. Germline values: CDR1 MNHEY, CDR2 SVGAGI. J was trimmed by 2 bases and V by 6 bases; bases with no gene match: 7. The CDR3 sequence is CASSRRTSGAYEQYF. CDR3 DNA: TGTGCCAGCAGCCGACGGACTAGCGGAGCCTACGAGCAGTACTTC.

As for this clonotype: Lacking the conserved final phenylalanine or tryptophan, this CDR3 likely reflects a read error. No DNA is shown, since the ends of the CDR3 on it are uncertain; the CDR3 is the one TCRdb lists. V is TRBV20-1 and J is TRBJ1-1. Germline loops: CDR1 DFQATT, CDR2 SNEGSKA (reference sequence). Including both end residues, the CDR3 is 9 amino acids long. CDR3 amino acids: CSAGNTPPL.

A few counts support this clonotype. The chain uses TRBV10-2 and TRBJ1-6; no firm D call. The CDR3 runs 12 residues. V lost 5 bases, J lost 7 bases, and 6 bases lay in between. CDR1 is WSHSY and CDR2 is SAAADI in the germline V gene. The CDR3 DNA is TGCGCCAGCAGTTTACAGAATTCACCCCTCCACTTT. Its protein is CASSLQNSPLHF.

This sequence joins TRBV12-3 or TRBV12-4 and TRBJ1-3, with D unclear. Between the trimmed V and J ends, which lost 5 bases and 3 bases, there was a span of 11 bases. The CDR3 contains 14 residues. This chain's CDR3 is CASSDLESGNTIYF. The DNA for the CDR3 is TGTGCCAGCAGTGACCTAGAGAGTGGAAACACCATATATTTT.

By share, this clonotype ranks as medium-sized. V is TRBV20-1 and J is TRBJ2-2, with a weak D call TRBD2 (6 bases). The CDR3 has 15 residues. Germline V gene lookup returns CDR1 DFQATT and CDR2 SNEGSKA (reference sequence). Trimming left V 0 bases short and J 7 bases short, with 15 bases between. The CDR3 protein is CSARDLLRGLGELFF. Written as DNA, the CDR3 is TGCAGTGCTAGAGATCTCTTGAGGGGACTCGGGGAGCTGTTTTTT.

By sample share, this clonotype is large. The germline gene is not matched at one end of the junction; a read error may be the cause. The chain uses TRBV20-1 and TRBJ1-5; D not certain. The germline V gene encodes CDR1 DFQATT and CDR2 SNEGSKA (reference sequence). CDR3 length: 12 amino acids. In nucleotides, the CDR3 is TGCAGTGCCAGAGGCGCTAGTCAGCCCCAGCATTTT. Translation gives CSARGASQPQHF.

The CDR3 protein is CASSLVDRVRDEQFF. The CDR3 DNA sequence: TGTGCCAGCAGCTTAGTAGACAGGGTTAGGGATGAGCAGTTCTTC. This chain links TRBV11-2 with TRBJ2-1; 7 bases map to TRBD1. With V trimmed by 1 base and J by 8 bases, 8 bases remained unmatched. The CDR3 extends over 15 amino acids. The germline V gene encodes CDR1 SGHAT and CDR2 FQNNGV. Using reference TRBV11-2 and TRBJ2-1 for the parts outside the CDR3, the full variable domain is EAGVAQSPRYKIIEKRQSVAFWCNPISGHATLYWYQQILGQGPKLLIQFQNNGVVDDSQLPKDRFSAERLKGVDSTLKIQPAKLEDSAVYLCASSLVDRVRDEQFFGPGTRLTVL.

This clonotype is large within its sample. The chain is built from TRBV7-2 and TRBJ2-6; D is unclear. CDR3 length: 15 residues. V shed 5 bases and J shed 2 bases, with 10 bases lying between them. Germline assignment: CDR1 SGHTA and CDR2 FQGNSA. CDR3 DNA sequence: TGTGCCAGCAGCCAAGGAAATCCTGGGGCCAACGTCCTGACTTTC. Amino acid sequence: CASSQGNPGANVLTF.

The gene calls are TRBV24-1 and TRBJ2-1, with D tentatively TRBD2 (5 bases). The length of the CDR3 is 14 residues. Trimming took off 4 bases at V and 2 bases at J, with 8 bases between the two ends. Germline assignment: CDR1 KGHDR and CDR2 SFDVKD. CDR3 region: CATSDQRTYNEQFF. The CDR3 coding sequence is TGTGCCACCAGTGACCAGCGGACCTACAATGAGCAGTTCTTC.

This clonotype is termed large (0.1 to 1%). This chain joins TRBV24-1 and TRBJ2-3, with a possible D match to TRBD2 (5 bases). V lost 3 bases and J 5 bases, leaving 11 bases between the germline ends. The CDR3 runs to 14 residues. CDR1 KGHDR and CDR2 SFDVKD come from the germline V gene. CDR3 protein: CATSDPGSIDTQYF. DNA of the CDR3: TGTGCCACCAGTGATCCGGGGAGTATAGATACGCAGTATTTT.

The chain combines TRBV2 with TRBJ2-4; D is uncertain. Germline V CDR1 and CDR2: SNHLY, FYNNEI. V shed 6 bases and J shed 7 bases, with 16 bases lying between them. The length of the CDR3 is 14 residues. The CDR3 spells CASSFLATENIQYF. CDR3 bases: TGTGCCAGCAGCTTCCTTGCAACGGAGAACATTCAGTACTTC.

This clonotype has only a few counts. V usage is TRBV3-1 and J usage is TRBJ2-7; 11 bases are shared with TRBD2. V was pared by 1 base and J by 4 bases, with 6 bases of the junction left unmatched. There are 16 residues in the CDR3. Per germline, CDR1 LGHDT and CDR2 YNNKEL (reference sequence). Written as DNA, the CDR3 is TGTGCCAGCAGCCAAGCTCCACTAGCGGGAGAGTACGAGCAGTACTTC. This encodes CASSQAPLAGEYEQYF.

This sequence joins TRBV7-2 and TRBJ2-3; D may be TRBD2 (6 bases). The length of the CDR3 is 14 residues. The germline V gene encodes CDR1 SGHTA and CDR2 FQGNSA. The V and J ends lost 4 bases and 2 bases respectively, with 10 bases between them. The CDR3 DNA reads TGTGCCAGCAGCTCGGGACTTTCCACAGATACGCAGTATTTT. This codes for CASSSGLSTDTQYF.

This clonotype is large (0.1 to 1%). This chain links TRBV19 with TRBJ2-1; D is uncertain. The CDR3 is made up of 15 amino acids. Germline V gene lookup returns CDR1 LNHDA and CDR2 SQIVND (reference sequence). V lost 9 bases and J lost 0, with 15 bases in between. The CDR3: CASRGDTSSYNEQFF. The CDR3 DNA is TGTGCCAGCCGAGGTGACACGAGCTCCTACAATGAGCAGTTCTTC.

The chain uses TRBV7-9 and TRBJ2-1; unclear D gene. The CDR3 runs to 16 residues. Trimming removed 4 bases from V and 5 bases from J, with 18 bases in between. In germline, CDR1 is SEHNR, CDR2 FQNEAQ (reference sequence). The CDR3 loop reads CASSSSWPAWNNEQFF. CDR3 bases: TGTGCCAGCAGCTCTTCCTGGCCCGCCTGGAACAATGAGCAGTTCTTC.

The CDR3 here is CASSDDIAPEQFF. CDR3 DNA sequence: TGTGCCAGCAGTGACGACATAGCCCCGGAGCAGTTCTTC. This chain links TRBV12-3 or TRBV12-4 with TRBJ2-1; no clear D gene. The germline V and J ends were trimmed by 5 bases and 10 bases, with 15 bases remaining between them. The CDR3 totals 13 residues.